These 24 T cell receptor beta chains came from one sample sequenced in a study of radiotherapy plus CTLA-4 blockade in lung cancer. TCRdb's table, derived via immunoSEQ multiplex PCR, lists solely in-frame clones and lacks some. The sample includes about 120,000 clones, about four fifths of them seen just once. The sample was peripheral blood, taken from a patient treated with radiotherapy plus ipilimumab. The receptors here all came from a human donor with non-small cell lung cancer who had a partial response to radiotherapy plus ipilimumab.

J is TRBJ2-1 and V is TRBV29-1, with 8 nucleotides matching TRBD2. Germline-derived CDR1 and CDR2 are SQVTM and ANQGSEA. CDR3 size: 14 residues. V lost 6 bases, J lost 0 bases, and 4 bases stayed unmatched. This CDR3 reads CSVKSGSSYNEQFF. The CDR3 DNA sequence: TGCAGCGTAAAAAGCGGGAGCTCCTACAATGAGCAGTTCTTC.

The chain carries TRBV9 and TRBJ2-2; D is possibly TRBD1 (6 bases). Trimming stripped 4 bases from V and 5 bases from J, with 12 bases between. Germline-derived CDR1 and CDR2 are SGDLS and YYNGEE. CDR3 size: 14 residues. The CDR3 nucleotides are TGTGCCAGCAGCATCCGAGGGGGAACCGGGGAGCTGTTTTTT. It is translated as CASSIRGGTGELFF.

This clone was counted between two and nine times. This rearrangement joins TRBV28 to TRBJ2-1; D remains ambiguous. The V gene's germline CDR1 is MDHEN and CDR2 SYDVKM. The length of the CDR3 is 13 residues. Trimming took off 4 bases at V and 8 bases at J, with 12 bases between the two ends. CDR3 sequence: CASSSLHAYEQFF. In DNA form, the CDR3 reads TGTGCCAGCAGTTCACTTCACGCTTATGAGCAGTTCTTC.

The rearrangement links TRBV19 to TRBJ1-1, with 7 positions matching TRBD1. The CDR3 contains 16 residues. Germline CDR1 reads LNHDA; CDR2 reads SQIVND (reference sequence). The ends lost 1 base at V and 2 bases at J; junction bases unmatched: 7. DNA for the CDR3: TGTGCCAGTAGTATAGGGGCAGGGGGTAGAAACACTGAAGCTTTCTTT. Its protein is CASSIGAGGRNTEAFF.

The chain carries TRBV28 and TRBJ1-2; perhaps TRBD1 as D (5 bases). V was pared by 2 bases and J by 4 bases, with 14 bases between. CDR3 length: 15 amino acids. Germline loops: CDR1 MDHEN, CDR2 SYDVKM. CDR3 sequence reads: CASSLGTGGVYGYTF. The DNA of the CDR3 is TGTGCCAGCAGTTTAGGCACGGGGGGAGTCTATGGCTACACCTTC.

The rearrangement links TRBV4-3 to TRBJ1-1; D unclear. The germline V and J ends were trimmed by 1 base and 2 bases, with 11 bases remaining between them. CDR1 is LGHNA and CDR2 is YSLEER in the germline V gene. This CDR3 is built from 15 residues. CDR3 DNA: TGCGCCAGCAGCCAAGTTGGGAGAGACAACACTGAAGCTTTCTTT. Translating gives CASSQVGRDNTEAFF.

The sample holds a few counts of this clone. The chain employs TRBV6-1 and TRBJ1-4; D is unresolved. Trimming shortened V by 0 bases and J by 4 bases, and 12 bases separated the two germline ends. This CDR3 region has 16 residues. Germline CDR1 MNHNS, CDR2 SASEGT. CDR3 amino acids: CASSEAGGQFNEKLFF. The CDR3 DNA reads as TGTGCCAGCAGTGAAGCCGGAGGGCAGTTTAATGAAAAACTGTTTTTT.

This rearrangement joins TRBV25-1 to TRBJ2-1, with TRBD1 as a possible D gene (6 bases). CDR1 and CDR2 (germline): MGHDK, SYGVNS. The ends were cut back, 7 bases at V and 3 bases at J, with 13 bases in the middle. The CDR3 loop spans 14 amino acids. CDR3 sequence reads: CASMGTQNYNEQFF. The CDR3 bases are TGTGCCAGCATGGGGACACAAAACTACAATGAGCAGTTCTTC.

This chain joins TRBV27 and TRBJ1-1, with 9 bases fitting TRBD1. The CDR3 spans 15 residues. CDR1 is MNHEY and CDR2 is SMNVEV in the germline V gene (reference sequence). With V trimmed by 4 bases and J by 6 bases, 9 bases remained unmatched. The DNA for the CDR3 is TGTGCCAGCAGTTCGCTGCGACAGGGGGACCCTGAAGCTTTCTTT. Translation gives CASSSLRQGDPEAFF.

This clone was detected only a few times. The chain carries TRBV6-1 and TRBJ2-2; 11 nucleotides match TRBD2. Per the germline V gene, CDR1 is MNHNS and CDR2 is SASEGT. The trim removed 4 bases at V and 6 bases at J, leaving 4 bases unmatched. This CDR3 is built from 15 residues. This CDR3 is CASSGLAGLSGELFF. CDR3 DNA sequence: TGTGCCAGCAGTGGACTAGCGGGATTGTCCGGGGAGCTGTTTTTT.

On this clone itself: Mismatch with germline at one junction end may stem from a read error. This chain connects TRBV6-6 to TRBJ2-7; 8 nucleotides match TRBD2. Germline V gene lookup returns CDR1 MNHNY and CDR2 SVGAGI (reference sequence). CDR3 length: 11 amino acids. The CDR3 DNA is TGTGCCAGCAGCCACTCGGGGGGGCTGAACTTC. Translation: CASSHSGGLNF.

This clone was seen a few times. The J gene is TRBJ1-2, the V gene TRBV9; no reliable D call. Germline V CDR1 and CDR2: SGDLS, YYNGEE. V was clipped by 2 bases and J by 7 bases, with 18 bases between them. This CDR3 contains 15 residues. In DNA form, the CDR3 reads TGTGCCAGCAGCGTCCAGGAGTCCGGACTCTCTGGCTACACCTTC. Translation: CASSVQESGLSGYTF.

The genes are TRBV19 and TRBJ2-2; a possible D gene is TRBD1 (5 bases). V lost 1 base, J lost 4 bases, and 10 bases lay in between. Germline V lookup: CDR1 LNHDA, CDR2 SQIVND (reference sequence). The CDR3 has 15 amino acids. The CDR3 here is CASSIVAGPTGELFF. The CDR3 DNA reads as TGTGCCAGTAGTATAGTCGCAGGGCCCACCGGGGAGCTGTTTTTT.

The chain employs TRBV7-9 and TRBJ1-2; D gene ambiguous. The CDR3 has 13 amino acids. Trimming took 1 base from V and 0 from J, leaving 3 bases between them. Germline V gene lookup returns CDR1 SEHNR and CDR2 FQNEAQ (reference sequence). CDR3 sequence: CASSLVANYGYTF. CDR3 DNA sequence: TGTGCCAGCAGCTTAGTAGCTAACTATGGCTACACCTTC.

This chain links TRBV6-5 with TRBJ2-2; D unresolved. This CDR3 comprises 13 residues. The V gene lost 6 bases and the J gene lost 2 bases, with 7 bases spanning the gap. Germline CDR1 and CDR2: MNHEY and SVGAGI. The CDR3 coding sequence is TGTGCCAGCAGGATACATAACACCGGGGAGCTGTTTTTT. Residues: CASRIHNTGELFF.

The CDR3 bases are TGCAGCGTTGGCCCCTCGCTAGCGGGAGTCCACGAGCAGTACTTC. Encoded protein: CSVGPSLAGVHEQYF. V usage is TRBV29-1 and J usage is TRBJ2-7, with TRBD2 matching over 10 bases. V gave up 4 bases and J gave up 5 bases; unmatched junction bases: 11. Germline CDR1 reads SQVTM; CDR2 reads ANQGSEA. The length of the CDR3 is 15 residues.

The chain joins TRBV28 to TRBJ2-7; D perhaps matches TRBD2 (7 bases). Germline CDR1 MDHEN, CDR2 SYDVKM. With 5 bases removed from V and 0 bases from J, the gap between germline ends came to 11 bases. The length of the CDR3 is 14 residues. The CDR3 bases are TGTGCCAGCAGTAGGGGGGGCACCTCCTACGAGCAGTACTTC. It translates to CASSRGGTSYEQYF.

This clone was observed a single time. The V gene is TRBV7-9, the J gene TRBJ2-5; TRBD2 is a possible D gene (5 bases). Trimming took off 1 base at V and 4 bases at J, with 16 bases between the two ends. The length of the CDR3 is 16 residues. Germline V CDR1 and CDR2: SEHNR, FQNEAQ (reference sequence). CDR3 in amino acids: CASSLGSGERSETQYF. As DNA, the CDR3 is TGTGCCAGCAGCTTAGGTTCCGGGGAAAGGTCAGAGACCCAGTACTTC.

The V and J genes are TRBV2 and TRBJ2-1; D is uncertain. Trimming took off 6 bases at V and 8 bases at J, with 20 bases between the two ends. From germline, CDR1 is SNHLY and CDR2 FYNNEI. The CDR3 extends over 15 amino acids. In DNA, the CDR3 is TGTGCCAGCAGGCAAACTACCCTCTACAAGGATGAGCAGTTCTTC. This encodes CASRQTTLYKDEQFF. The full variable domain, in which reference TRBV2 and TRBJ2-1 provide the parts outside the CDR3, is EPEVTQTPSHQVTQMGQEVILRCVPISNHLYFYWYRQILGQKVEFLVSFYNNEISEKSEIFDDQFSVERPDGSNFTLKIRSTKLEDSAMYFCASRQTTLYKDEQFFGPGTRLTVL.

The chain links TRBV6-5 to TRBJ2-1, with TRBD2 identical over 9 bases. CDR1 and CDR2 (germline): MNHEY, SVGAGI. The ends lost 7 bases at V and 5 bases at J; junction bases unmatched: 9. This CDR3 is built from 15 residues. The CDR3: CASIGAGGQNNEQFF. The CDR3 DNA reads TGTGCCAGCATCGGAGCGGGAGGACAAAACAATGAGCAGTTCTTC.

The rearrangement links TRBV28 to TRBJ1-5; D gene ambiguous. Deletions cut 8 bases from V and 0 bases from J, with 20 bases between. CDR3 length equals 17 residues. Germline CDR1 MDHEN, CDR2 SYDVKM. CDR3 bases: TGTGCCAGCGCAGATTTAGAGGGAATCCTTAGCAATCAGCCCCAGCATTTT. As protein: CASADLEGILSNQPQHF.

This clone appeared once. The chain recombines TRBV7-9 with TRBJ1-2, with 7 bases fitting TRBD1. The CDR3 has 14 residues. From germline, CDR1 is SEHNR and CDR2 FQNEAQ (reference sequence). V was clipped by 2 bases and J by 4 bases; unmatched bases: 4. The CDR3 DNA reads TGTGCCAGCAGCTTATCACCAGGGGGCTATGGCTACACCTTC. It translates to CASSLSPGGYGYTF.

This clone was seen a handful of times. The chain combines TRBV21-1 with TRBJ1-2; the DNA was not compared with TRBD1, the D call given in the table. TRBV21-1 is a documented pseudogene. The CDR3 consists of 13 residues. In nucleotides, the CDR3 is TGTGCCAGCATAAAACAGGGTGACTATGGCTACACCTTC. Protein: CASIKQGDYGYTF.

Concerning this clone itself: The sample carries other DNA sequences with the same CDR3. The chain has TRBV5-1 and TRBJ2-7; 7 positions agree with TRBD1. The CDR3 spans 14 residues. CDR1 and CDR2 (germline): SGHRS, YFSETQ. V lost 0 bases, J lost 0 bases, and 0 bases stayed unmatched. CDR3 protein: CASSLGQGSYEQYV. The DNA of the CDR3 is TGCGCCAGCAGCTTGGGACAGGGCTCCTACGAGCAGTACGTC.